This T cell receptor beta chain was captured by sequencing in a study of T cell repertoires in cytomegalovirus infection. In the study overall: Selected CMV epitopes included recently identified HLA-C-restricted ones as well as well-studied HLA-B-restricted ones. Through public TCR beta signatures, both CMV infection and matching HLA type were indicated.

The V and J ends lost 2 bases and 10 bases respectively, with 17 bases between them. The CDR3 loop spans 14 amino acids. Germline CDR1 is MDHEN and CDR2 is SYDVKM. This clonotype showed up just a few times. Its antigen remains unknown. General study results and limits: Using cumulative public TCR beta family frequency, the authors identified those who carried CMV together with the relevant HLA. The ex vivo response showed dominance by HLA-C-restricted CMV-specific TCR beta clonotypes.

TCRdb re-derived calls from the reads in MiXCR, one entry per CDR3 protein. The sample includes just under 500,000 distinct CDR3 sequences, 30% to 40% of them seen just once. The sample here was cultured PBMCs, taken from culture after CMV antigen stimulation. The sequence was collected from a human donor in good health (CMV status not recorded). Some clones in this sample may be carry-over from other donors' samples. The chain has TRBV28 and TRBJ1-1; no definite D call. The CDR3 spells CASSLRPYEHGAFF. In DNA form, the CDR3 reads TGTGCCAGCAGTTTAAGACCCTATGAACACGGAGCTTTCTTT.